This section outlines one TCR beta chain sequence together with its context. There is no known antigen for this receptor. No qualities accompany the bases; no much larger clone lies one base away. The sample originates from a study of CD8+CD57+ T cells in acquired aplastic anemia (dated by TCRdb to 2016 to 2018). Describing the broader study: On average, sorted CD4+ and CD8+ cells yielded approximately 3 ug of extracted DNA, with a range of about 0.18 to 30 ug. A CD8+CD57+ expansion meant a frequency higher than the mean frequency seen in healthy subjects. Paper-wide results and their limitations: No significant difference in CD8+ Simpson's diversity was found between patients and healthy controls (P=0.060). Around 30 CD8+ CDR3 sequences were shared between patients and controls but appeared highly expressed in patients and within their immunodominant clones.

Profiling of TCR beta VDJ combinations and CDR3 sequences used genomic DNA as the template. TCR repertoire sequencing was run on an Illumina HiSeq 2000. The paper's processing steps were these. TRBV/TRBJ rearrangement plots, CDR3 size and DJ length profiles, and Simpson's diversity index were used to assess repertoires. Whichever DNA sequence was most abundant in the deep sequencing data was defined as the immunodominant clone. CDR3 amino acid sequences were screened for sharing across subjects and compared with published repertoires and the VDJdb database. TCRdb took the public reads, trimmed them with fastp at Q25, ran MiXCR for clone calling and kept in-frame beta chains. Merged by CDR3 protein, the rows form single entries marked with the most common genes and DNA. TCRdb's processing, not the study's, gives the V and J calls here. This sample gives roughly 250,000 distinct CDR3 sequences in total; around 82% of them show up just once. 42% of the sample comes from the top ten.

The CDR3 starts with the cysteine, ends with the phenylalanine, and has 11 residues. The read is trimmed to its CDR3 DNA, 33 bases read in frame from base 1. CDR1 LNHDA and CDR2 SQIVND were looked up in the germline V gene (reference sequence). V and J lose 1 base and 8 bases, and a span of 3 bases separates them. The patients picked for sequencing were ones in whom flow cytometry had shown an expansion of CD8+CD57+ cells. Every patient had severe acquired aplastic anemia, diagnosed using the International Study of Aplastic Anemia and Agranulocytosis and Camitta criteria. Patients had received no therapy at the time of blood sampling. TCR repertoires of sorted CD4+ and CD8+ blood T cells from severe aplastic anemia patients and healthy subjects were deep-sequenced in the study. Patients were enrolled under clinicaltrials.gov protocols 00001620, 01623167, 00001397, 00071045, 00081523 and 00961064 in the USA. Ficoll-Paque density gradient centrifugation was used to isolate peripheral blood mononuclear cells. Before DNA was extracted, CD4+ and CD8+ T cells were sorted using either FACS or magnetic beads.

The sequenced material came from sorted CD4+, CD8+, or CD8+CD57+ T cells (not recorded which) from PBMCs. The receptor was derived from a human donor with aplastic anemia. The chain was built from TRBV19 and TRBJ1-5; the D gene is unclear. The bases are TGTGCCAGTAGTATAGGGGAGCCCCAGCATTTT. Its protein is CASSIGEPQHF.